These 27 T cell receptor beta chains share one sample of origin, sequenced in a study of shared clonotypes between healthy human individuals. The repertoire was sequenced with immunoSEQ multiplex PCR; TCRdb's copy has only in-frame clones and lacks some. The sample lists approximately 650,000 clones, 95% to 96% occurring once. CD45RO negativity and positive selection for CCR7 defined naive CD8 cells, a population that excluded terminally differentiated effector memory CD45RA+ cells. Sequences were obtained from naive CD8+ T cells sorted from blood. These receptors all stem from a woman aged 25-40 years in good health.

The CDR3 spells CASSMGQGKDNEQFF. CDR3 nucleotides: TGTGCCAGCAGTATGGGACAGGGTAAAGACAATGAGCAGTTCTTC. The V and J genes are TRBV27 and TRBJ2-1; 9 bases fit TRBD1. The ends lost 5 bases at V and 5 bases at J; junction bases unmatched: 7. Germline-derived CDR1 and CDR2 are MNHEY and SMNVEV (reference sequence). The CDR3 sequence is 15 residues long.

The rearrangement joins TRBV28 to TRBJ2-7, with D possibly called TRBD1 or TRBD2 (5 bases each). V lost 9 bases and J 3 bases, leaving 18 bases between the germline ends. Germline V lookup: CDR1 MDHEN, CDR2 SYDVKM. The CDR3 covers 14 residues. CDR3 amino acids: CASSHRDGDYEQYF. In DNA form, the CDR3 reads TGTGCCAGTTCCCACCGGGACGGGGACTACGAGCAGTACTTC.

This rearrangement joins TRBV19 to TRBJ1-4, with TRBD1 matching 7 bases. Trimming at V came to 5 bases and at J to 5 bases, leaving 5 bases not matched to a gene. CDR1 is LNHDA, CDR2 SQIVND, per germline (reference sequence). This CDR3 comprises 14 residues. The CDR3 is CASSFTGENEKLFF. DNA of the CDR3: TGTGCCAGTAGTTTCACAGGGGAGAATGAAAAACTGTTTTTT.

The chain links TRBV4-1 to TRBJ2-2; TRBD2 agrees at 9 bases. The CDR3 loop spans 16 amino acids. Germline CDR1 and CDR2: MGHRA and YSYEKL. J was trimmed by 2 bases and V by 4 bases; bases with no gene match: 5. DNA of the CDR3: TGCGCCAGCAGCCCTGGACTAGCGACCAACACCGGGGAGCTGTTTTTT. Encoded protein: CASSPGLATNTGELFF.

This sequence joins TRBV30 and TRBJ2-5; D is ambiguous. The J call may be in error: the DNA end matches TRBJ2-7 better. This CDR3 is 15 amino acids long. Germline CDR1 GTSNPN, CDR2 SVGIG (reference sequence). The CDR3 nucleotides are TGTGCCTGGGCGGACGGCCCGTACACAACCTACGAGCAGTACTTC. It translates to CAWADGPYTTYEQYF.

The chain employs TRBV11-2 and TRBJ2-1; TRBD1 is a possible D gene (6 bases). V was pared by 0 bases and J by 2 bases, with 8 bases between. Per germline, CDR1 SGHAT and CDR2 FQNNGV. CDR3 length: 15 residues. In DNA form, the CDR3 reads TGTGCCAGCAGCTTAGAGACAGGAACCTACAATGAGCAGTTCTTC. Its protein is CASSLETGTYNEQFF.

The V call is TRBV2, the J call TRBJ2-7; D perhaps matches TRBD2 (6 bases). Germline CDR1 reads SNHLY; CDR2 reads FYNNEI. This CDR3 contains 16 residues. Trimming stripped 2 bases from V and 6 bases from J, with 20 bases between. For the CDR3, the DNA is TGTGCCAGCAGTGAACGTGGAGGACTAATGGGCTCCGAGCAGTACTTC. This codes for CASSERGGLMGSEQYF.

The rearrangement links TRBV5-8 to TRBJ2-7; 7 bases map to TRBD2. CDR1 and CDR2 (germline): SGHTS, YDEGEE. The V gene end was trimmed by 5 bases and the J gene end by 3 bases; junction bases not matched to a gene: 5. The CDR3 is 13 amino acids. CDR3 protein: CASRPGGGYEQYF. For the CDR3, the DNA is TGTGCCAGCAGGCCGGGGGGTGGCTACGAGCAGTACTTC.

This sequence joins TRBV7-8 and TRBJ2-1; possible D gene TRBD2, 5 bases. CDR1 is SGHVS, CDR2 FQNEAQ, per germline. The CDR3 is 14 residues long. V lost 3 bases and J lost 8, with 14 bases in between. The CDR3 DNA is TGTGCCAGCAGCTTCACAACTAGGGCGGATGAGCAGTTCTTC. Amino acids: CASSFTTRADEQFF.

The V gene is TRBV27, the J gene TRBJ1-5, with a tentative D call TRBD1 (5 bases). The CDR3 totals 15 residues. Germline V gene lookup returns CDR1 MNHEY and CDR2 SMNVEV (reference sequence). Trimming removed 4 bases from V and 6 bases from J, with 16 bases in between. CDR3 sequence reads: CASSSLGVGTQPQHF. The CDR3 DNA reads TGTGCCAGCAGTTCCTTGGGGGTCGGGACTCAGCCCCAGCATTTT.

The chain employs TRBV9 and TRBJ2-1, with 7 bases aligning to TRBD2. CDR1 and CDR2 (germline): SGDLS, YYNGEE. The length of the CDR3 is 16 residues. The trim removed 4 bases at V and 3 bases at J, leaving 10 bases unmatched. The CDR3 DNA follows: TGTGCCAGCAGCCCCTCGGGAGGCGGGGTCTACAATGAGCAGTTCTTC. Its translation is CASSPSGGGVYNEQFF.

As to this clone: Other DNA sequences in this sample translate to the same CDR3. This chain connects TRBV27 to TRBJ1-1; D might be TRBD1 (5 bases). The ends were cut back, 2 bases at V and 1 base at J, with 8 bases in the middle. Per the germline V gene, CDR1 is MNHEY and CDR2 is SMNVEV (reference sequence). There are 14 residues in the CDR3. The CDR3 coding sequence is TGTGCCAGCAGTTTACTCGGGACGAACACTGAAGCTTTCTTT. Its protein is CASSLLGTNTEAFF.

The chain employs TRBV27 and TRBJ2-2, with TRBD2 matching 7 bases. There are 14 residues in the CDR3. Germline CDR1 is MNHEY and CDR2 is SMNVEV (reference sequence). After removal of 0 bases from V and 7 bases from J, the junction contained 2 bases not matched to a gene. CDR3 sequence: CASSLSGGFGELFF. CDR3 DNA sequence: TGTGCCAGCAGTTTATCGGGGGGGTTCGGGGAGCTGTTTTTT.

The chain uses TRBV5-4 and TRBJ2-7; TRBD2 matches 9 bases. The V and J ends lost 4 bases and 1 base, in that order; junction bases with no gene match: 12. The CDR3 extends over 17 amino acids. CDR1 and CDR2 from the germline V gene are SGHNT and YYREEE (reference sequence). CDR3 in amino acids: CASSLNSGSATSYEQYF. DNA for the CDR3: TGTGCCAGCAGCCTAAATAGCGGGAGCGCTACTTCCTACGAGCAGTACTTC.

This clone was detected once. The CDR3 sequence is CATSRDRGRNYEQYF. The CDR3 bases are TGTGCCACCAGCAGAGATCGGGGCCGGAACTACGAGCAGTACTTC. The gene calls are TRBV15 and TRBJ2-7; perhaps D is TRBD1 or TRBD2 (5 bases each). The ends were cut back, 0 bases at V and 3 bases at J, with 12 bases in the middle. CDR1 and CDR2 from the germline V gene are LNHNV and YYDKDF (reference sequence). This CDR3 is built from 15 residues.

Points on this clone: The junction does not match germline at one end; this may be a read error. The CDR3 reads CDSTGSYSNQPQHF. The CDR3 DNA reads as TGTGACAGCACGGGCAGTTATAGCAATCAGCCCCAGCATTTT. The chain joins TRBV2 to TRBJ1-5; the D is unclear. The CDR3 consists of 14 residues. From germline, CDR1 is SNHLY and CDR2 FYNNEI.

V and J are TRBV27 and TRBJ2-7; 8 nucleotides align to TRBD1. The CDR3 covers 14 residues. Losses at the gene ends were 3 bases for V and 1 base for J; bases not matched to a gene: 2. Germline V gives CDR1 MNHEY, CDR2 SMNVEV (reference sequence). The CDR3 DNA reads TGTGCCAGCAGTTTCCGGGACAGGTCCTACGAGCAGTACTTC. The encoded protein is CASSFRDRSYEQYF.

The chain has TRBV2 and TRBJ2-3; D not certain. V was shortened by 2 bases and J by 4 bases, with 10 bases between the two germline ends. This CDR3 has 14 residues. Per germline, CDR1 SNHLY and CDR2 FYNNEI. This CDR3 is CASSESLLPDTQYF. The CDR3 DNA reads TGTGCCAGCAGTGAATCCCTTCTCCCAGATACGCAGTATTTT.

This clone has just one count. This sequence joins TRBV6-1 and TRBJ2-7, with 9 bases identical to TRBD2. The CDR3 runs 14 residues. From germline, CDR1 is MNHNS and CDR2 SASEGT. With V trimmed by 2 bases and J by 6 bases, 5 bases remained unmatched. Here the CDR3 reads CASSELLAGLEQYF. CDR3 nucleotide sequence: TGTGCCAGCAGTGAACTCCTAGCGGGACTCGAGCAGTACTTC.

Concerning this clone itself: At the DNA level, this CDR3 is encoded by other sequences in the same sample as well. The gene calls are TRBV15 and TRBJ2-1, with TRBD2 matching 10 bases. The CDR3 runs to 13 residues. Germline CDR1 is LNHNV and CDR2 is YYDKDF (reference sequence). Trimming at V came to 9 bases and at J to 4 bases, leaving 3 bases not matched to a gene. The CDR3 sequence: CATRTSGYNEQFF. The CDR3 DNA reads as TGTGCCACTCGGACTAGCGGATACAATGAGCAGTTCTTC.

This chain links TRBV9 with TRBJ2-1; no clear D gene. The CDR3 contains 15 residues. The germline V gene encodes CDR1 SGDLS and CDR2 YYNGEE. The V end lost 3 bases, the J end lost 0 bases, and 10 bases lay between the germline ends. CDR3 loop: CASSADWSSYNEQFF. As DNA, the CDR3 is TGTGCCAGCAGCGCCGATTGGAGCTCCTACAATGAGCAGTTCTTC.

This clone has just one count. The rearrangement links TRBV5-4 to TRBJ2-1; D unclear. The CDR3 extends over 13 amino acids. Trimming took 0 bases from V and 6 from J, leaving 7 bases between them. Germline V gene data show CDR1 as SGHNT and CDR2 as YYREEE (reference sequence). The CDR3 coding sequence is TGTGCCAGCAGCTTGGCGAATCTCAATGAGCAGTTCTTC. It codes for CASSLANLNEQFF. Full variable domain (outside the CDR3, taken from reference TRBV5-4 and TRBJ2-1): ETGVTQSPTHLIKTRGQQVTLRCSSQSGHNTVSWYQQALGQGPQFIFQYYREEENGRGNFPPRFSGLQFPNYSSELNVNALELDDSALYLCASSLANLNEQFFGPGTRLTVL.

This chain links TRBV15 with TRBJ2-7, with TRBD1 matching over 10 bases. Germline V gives CDR1 LNHNV, CDR2 YYDKDF (reference sequence). V was clipped by 3 bases and J by 3 bases; unmatched bases: 8. There are 16 residues in the CDR3. CDR3 protein: CATSRGPGQGIYEQYF. CDR3 bases: TGTGCCACCAGCAGGGGCCCGGGACAGGGGATCTACGAGCAGTACTTC. The variable domain in full, completed from reference TRBV15 and TRBJ2-7, reads DAMVIQNPRYQVTQFGKPVTLSCSQTLNHNVMYWYQQKSSQAPKLLFHYYDKDFNNEADTPDNFQSRRPNTSFCFLDIRSPGLGDTAMYLCATSRGPGQGIYEQYFGPGTRLTVT.

The chain couples TRBV5-1 to TRBJ1-1, with 7 positions matching TRBD1. V lost 4 bases to trimming and J lost 2 bases; unmatched junction nucleotides: 8. The CDR3 is 15 amino acids. Germline values: CDR1 SGHRS, CDR2 YFSETQ. The CDR3 loop is CASSRTGTANTEAFF. CDR3 in DNA: TGCGCCAGCAGCCGAACCGGGACAGCAAACACTGAAGCTTTCTTT.

CDR3 nucleotide sequence: TGTGCCAGCAGTGAGAAACTAGCGGGAGTATTGGCTTCTGGGGAGCTGTTTTTT. This codes for CASSEKLAGVLASGELFF. The chain combines TRBV2 with TRBJ2-2; 11 nucleotides agree with TRBD2. The length of the CDR3 is 18 residues. Per the germline V gene, CDR1 is SNHLY and CDR2 is FYNNEI. The J segment lost 8 bases and the V segment lost 3 bases, leaving 14 bases of the junction unmatched.

The chain combines TRBV2 with TRBJ2-7; no clear D gene. V was clipped by 1 base and J by 1 base, with 17 bases between them. The CDR3 is 17 residues long. Germline V gives CDR1 SNHLY, CDR2 FYNNEI. Here the CDR3 DNA reads TGTGCCAGCAGTGAAGAGAGCAACGAGCTCAGGTCCTACGAGCAGTACTTC. Its protein is CASSEESNELRSYEQYF.

This clone was seen a single time. J is TRBJ2-7 and V is TRBV7-9, with 15 bases matching TRBD2. The V segment lost 1 base and the J segment 1 base; nucleotides outside the gene matches: 8. The CDR3 spans 19 residues. From germline, CDR1 is SEHNR and CDR2 FQNEAQ (reference sequence). DNA for the CDR3: TGTGCCAGCAGCTTAGGGGGACTAGCGGGAGGCTCGTTGTCCTACGAGCAGTACTTC. Translated: CASSLGGLAGGSLSYEQYF.